The 21 T cell receptor beta chains given below trace back to one sample, sequenced in a study of graft-versus-host responses after intestinal transplantation. Their antigen targets remain unknown. Repertoires were generated with immunoSEQ multiplex PCR, while TCRdb's copy carries only in-frame clones and drops some. The data show over 80,000 clones, roughly nine tenths seen once. The material sequenced was unstimulated CD4+ T cells sorted from spleen or lymph node cells, taken before transplant. The receptors shown here come from a human donor who was the organ donor for an intestinal transplant.

This clone has a single count. The V and J genes are TRBV11-2 and TRBJ1-1; D gene ambiguous. V gave up 1 base and J gave up 1 base, with 4 bases separating them. The CDR3 contains 13 residues. Germline lookup yields CDR1 SGHAT and CDR2 FQNNGV. The CDR3: CASSLVGNTEAFF. Written as DNA, the CDR3 is TGTGCCAGCAGCTTAGTCGGGAACACTGAAGCTTTCTTT.

CDR3 coding DNA: TGCGCCAGCAGCTTTGCAACAGATCTTAACTATGGCTACACCTTC. Translation: CASSFATDLNYGYTF. The rearrangement joins TRBV5-1 to TRBJ1-2, with D uncertain. With 2 bases removed from V and 1 base from J, the gap between germline ends came to 12 bases. Germline CDR1 SGHRS, CDR2 YFSETQ. The CDR3 runs to 15 residues.

This clone was observed a single time. This chain connects TRBV29-1 to TRBJ1-2; 7 bases agree with TRBD1. CDR1 and CDR2 (germline): SQVTM, ANQGSEA. The CDR3 has 14 amino acids. Trimming cost V 4 bases and J 2 bases; bases outside gene matches: 7. The CDR3 nucleotides read TGCAGCGTTGCCCGACAGGGAACGAACTATGGCTACACCTTC. Its translation: CSVARQGTNYGYTF.

The chain recombines TRBV7-9 with TRBJ1-2; 7 bases line up with TRBD1. Germline CDR1 reads SEHNR; CDR2 reads FQNEAQ (reference sequence). With V trimmed by 4 bases and J by 7 bases, 6 bases remained unmatched. The CDR3 is 13 amino acids. The CDR3 loop is CASSSLAGGGYTF. DNA of the CDR3: TGTGCCAGCAGCTCCCTGGCAGGGGGTGGCTACACCTTC.

This clone was observed a handful of times. The chain carries TRBV5-1 and TRBJ2-5, with TRBD2 matching over 8 bases. The germline CDR1 and CDR2 sequences are SGHRS and YFSETQ. V trimming: 0 bases; J trimming: 5 bases; junction bases outside the gene matches: 9. The CDR3 is made up of 16 amino acids. As DNA, the CDR3 is TGCGCCAGCAGCTTGGTAGGGGCGCGGGGGGCGGAGACCCAGTACTTC. Amino acid sequence: CASSLVGARGAETQYF.

This rearrangement joins TRBV4-1 to TRBJ2-4; weak D call: TRBD1 (6 bases). Trimming stripped 1 base from V and 0 bases from J, with 10 bases between. The CDR3 is made up of 16 amino acids. Germline loops: CDR1 MGHRA, CDR2 YSYEKL. The CDR3 coding sequence is TGCGCCAGCAGCCAAGTTGTGACAGGAGCCAAAAACATTCAGTACTTC. Its translation is CASSQVVTGAKNIQYF.

The chain links TRBV11-3 to TRBJ1-2; 7 nucleotides line up with TRBD1. Trimming cost V 6 bases and J 13 bases; bases outside gene matches: 14. Per germline, CDR1 SGHNT and CDR2 YENEEA. The CDR3 covers 13 residues. In DNA, the CDR3 is TGTGCCAGCAGTCCCCGGGACAGCCGAGACCTCACCTTC. Translation gives CASSPRDSRDLTF.

The chain couples TRBV4-1 to TRBJ1-2, with D possibly TRBD1 on 6 matching bases. The CDR3 has 14 residues. Trimming removed 3 bases from V and 2 bases from J, with 10 bases in between. The germline CDR1 and CDR2 sequences are MGHRA and YSYEKL. The CDR3 sequence: CASSQDSSNYGYTF. CDR3 bases: TGCGCCAGCAGCCAGGACAGCTCAAACTATGGCTACACCTTC.

Regarding this clone: The same CDR3 arises from other DNA sequences in this sample as well. V is TRBV9 and J is TRBJ1-2; the match to TRBD1 covers 10 bases. Per germline, CDR1 SGDLS and CDR2 YYNGEE. V was pared by 3 bases and J by 2 bases, with 1 base of the junction left unmatched. The CDR3 totals 14 residues. Here the CDR3 reads CASSAGQGNYGYTF. CDR3 bases: TGTGCCAGCAGCGCGGGACAGGGGAACTATGGCTACACCTTC.

The J gene is TRBJ1-1, the V gene TRBV7-2; no clear D gene. Germline loops: CDR1 SGHTA, CDR2 FQGNSA. Trimming took 3 bases from V and 0 from J, leaving 8 bases between them. CDR3 length: 14 amino acids. CDR3 loop: CASSFGAVNTEAFF. As DNA, the CDR3 is TGTGCCAGCAGCTTTGGTGCAGTGAACACTGAAGCTTTCTTT.

The chain carries TRBV4-1 and TRBJ2-5; 13 bases are shared with TRBD2. CDR3 length: 18 residues. The V and J ends lost 4 bases and 0 bases, in that order; junction bases with no gene match: 8. The V gene's germline CDR1 is MGHRA and CDR2 YSYEKL. In DNA form, the CDR3 reads TGCGCCAGCAGCCCTCCCCTCGGGACTAGCGGGGACCAAGAGACCCAGTACTTC. This translates into CASSPPLGTSGDQETQYF.

J is TRBJ1-6 and V is TRBV4-3, with a weak D call TRBD1 (5 bases). The CDR3 totals 14 residues. V gave up 2 bases and J gave up 11 bases, with 13 bases separating them. Germline CDR1 reads LGHNA; CDR2 reads YSLEER. The CDR3 here is CASSQNAGQTPLHF. CDR3 nucleotide sequence: TGCGCCAGCAGCCAAAACGCAGGGCAAACACCCCTCCACTTT.

The V and J genes are TRBV19 and TRBJ1-2, with no clear D. V was clipped by 3 bases and J by 3 bases, with 5 bases between them. CDR3 length: 12 residues. The germline gives CDR1 LNHDA, CDR2 SQIVND (reference sequence). CDR3 sequence: CASSITDYGYTF. DNA for the CDR3: TGTGCCAGTAGTATTACAGACTATGGCTACACCTTC.

The V gene is TRBV7-9, the J gene TRBJ2-3; perhaps TRBD1 as D (6 bases). Germline V gene lookup returns CDR1 SEHNR and CDR2 FQNEAQ (reference sequence). V lost 1 base and J 6 bases, leaving 17 bases between the germline ends. The CDR3 has 16 residues. This CDR3 reads CASSLGAGVMKDTQYF. The CDR3 nucleotides read TGTGCCAGCAGCTTAGGTGCAGGGGTAATGAAGGATACGCAGTATTTT.

For the CDR3, the DNA is TGTGCCAGCAGTGGAGACAGGGTCTACAATGAGCAGTTCTTC. Amino acid sequence: CASSGDRVYNEQFF. The genes are TRBV9 and TRBJ2-1, with 7 positions matching TRBD1. The CDR3 runs 14 residues. Germline V gene lookup returns CDR1 SGDLS and CDR2 YYNGEE. The ends lost 5 bases at V and 3 bases at J; junction bases unmatched: 5.

The chain has TRBV9 and TRBJ2-1, with 16 bases lining up with TRBD2. The germline gives CDR1 SGDLS, CDR2 YYNGEE. The CDR3 length is 19 residues. Germline trimming cut 0 bases from V and 7 bases from J; bases unmatched to any gene: 10. The CDR3 DNA is TGTGCCAGCAGCGTAGGGCCGGGACTAGCGGGGGGGCGATGGAATGAGCAGTTCTTC. Encoded protein: CASSVGPGLAGGRWNEQFF.

The gene calls are TRBV5-1 and TRBJ2-3; 11 bases match TRBD1. From germline, CDR1 is SGHRS and CDR2 YFSETQ. The CDR3 consists of 15 residues. V was pared by 1 base and J by 4 bases, with 2 bases of the junction left unmatched. The CDR3 region is CASSLRTGGADTQYF. The CDR3 DNA sequence: TGCGCCAGCAGCTTGAGGACAGGGGGCGCAGATACGCAGTATTTT.

The chain uses TRBV30 and TRBJ1-1; D is ambiguous. Germline V gives CDR1 GTSNPN, CDR2 SVGIG (reference sequence). Between the trimmed V and J ends, which lost 6 bases and 4 bases, there was a span of 9 bases. The CDR3 spans 11 residues. This CDR3 is CACRGSTEAFF. The DNA for the CDR3 is TGTGCCTGCCGAGGAAGCACTGAAGCTTTCTTT. Full variable domain (missing parts from reference TRBV30 and TRBJ1-1): SQTIHQWPATLVQPVGSPLSLECTVEGTSNPNLYWYRQAAGRGLQLLFYSVGIGQISSEVPQNLSASRPQDRQFILSSKKLLLSDSGFYLCACRGSTEAFFGQGTRLTVV.

This clone was counted once. The chain carries TRBV4-2 and TRBJ2-2; D may be TRBD2 (5 bases). The CDR3 is 14 residues long. Germline V gene sequence: CDR1 LGHNA, CDR2 YNFKEQ. Trimming took off 4 bases at V and 6 bases at J, with 12 bases between the two ends. CDR3 nucleotides: TGTGCCAGCAGCCCCTCCCCCGGGGCCGGGGAGCTGTTTTTT. As protein: CASSPSPGAGELFF.

The rearrangement joins TRBV7-3 to TRBJ2-3; a weak D match, TRBD2 (6 bases). Trimming removed 5 bases at V and 2 bases at J, with 14 bases between. The length of the CDR3 is 15 residues. CDR1 and CDR2 from the germline V gene are SGHTA and FQGTGA. CDR3 sequence: CASSNRDSYTDTQYF. Here the CDR3 DNA reads TGTGCCAGCAGCAACCGGGACTCCTACACAGATACGCAGTATTTT.

The rearrangement uses TRBV19 and TRBJ1-2, with 8 positions matching TRBD1. V dropped 9 bases and J dropped 3; count of bases not matched to a gene: 6. Germline V gene sequence: CDR1 LNHDA, CDR2 SQIVND (reference sequence). There are 13 residues in the CDR3. The CDR3 sequence: CARQGGGYYGYTF. CDR3 sequence (DNA): TGTGCCAGACAGGGGGGTGGTTACTATGGCTACACCTTC.